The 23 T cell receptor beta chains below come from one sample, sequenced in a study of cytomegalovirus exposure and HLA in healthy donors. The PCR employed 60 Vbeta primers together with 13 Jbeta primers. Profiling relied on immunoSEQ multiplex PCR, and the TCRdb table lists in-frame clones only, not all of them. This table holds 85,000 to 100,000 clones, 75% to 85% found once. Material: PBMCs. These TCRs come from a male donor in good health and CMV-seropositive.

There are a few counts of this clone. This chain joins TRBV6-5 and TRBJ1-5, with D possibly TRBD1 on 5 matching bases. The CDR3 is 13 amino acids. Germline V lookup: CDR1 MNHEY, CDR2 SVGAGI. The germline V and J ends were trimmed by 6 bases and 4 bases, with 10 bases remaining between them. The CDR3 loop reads CASSGHLNQPQHF. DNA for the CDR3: TGTGCCAGCAGCGGACACTTAAATCAGCCCCAGCATTTT.

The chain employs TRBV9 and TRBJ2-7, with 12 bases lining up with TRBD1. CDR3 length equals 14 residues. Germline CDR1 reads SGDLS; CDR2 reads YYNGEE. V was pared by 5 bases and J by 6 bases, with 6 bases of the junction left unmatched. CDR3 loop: CASSLGQGASEQYF. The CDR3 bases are TGTGCCAGCAGTCTGGGACAGGGGGCTTCCGAGCAGTACTTC.

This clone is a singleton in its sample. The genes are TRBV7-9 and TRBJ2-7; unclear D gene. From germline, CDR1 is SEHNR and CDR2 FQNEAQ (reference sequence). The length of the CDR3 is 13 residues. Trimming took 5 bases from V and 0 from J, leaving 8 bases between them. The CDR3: CASSTRSSYEQYF. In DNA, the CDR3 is TGTGCCAGCAGCACCAGGTCCTCCTACGAGCAGTACTTC.

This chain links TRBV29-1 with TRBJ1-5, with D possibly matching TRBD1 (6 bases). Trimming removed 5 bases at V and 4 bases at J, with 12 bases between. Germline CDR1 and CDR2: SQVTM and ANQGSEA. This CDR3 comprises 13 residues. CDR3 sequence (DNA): TGCAGCGTTTCGACAGGAACGAATCAGCCCCAGCATTTT. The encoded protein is CSVSTGTNQPQHF.

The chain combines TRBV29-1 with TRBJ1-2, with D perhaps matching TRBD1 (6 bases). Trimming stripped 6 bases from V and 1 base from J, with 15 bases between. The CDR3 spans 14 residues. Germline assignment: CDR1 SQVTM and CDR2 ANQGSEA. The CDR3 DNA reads TGCAGCGTAGGAGGACAGCTACTTAACTATGGCTACACCTTC. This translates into CSVGGQLLNYGYTF.

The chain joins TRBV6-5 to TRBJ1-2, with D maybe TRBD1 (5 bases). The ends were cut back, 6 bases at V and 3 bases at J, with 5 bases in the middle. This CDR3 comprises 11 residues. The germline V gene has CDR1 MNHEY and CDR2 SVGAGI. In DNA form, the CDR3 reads TGTGCCAGCAGAGGGGACTATGGCTACACCTTC. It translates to CASRGDYGYTF.

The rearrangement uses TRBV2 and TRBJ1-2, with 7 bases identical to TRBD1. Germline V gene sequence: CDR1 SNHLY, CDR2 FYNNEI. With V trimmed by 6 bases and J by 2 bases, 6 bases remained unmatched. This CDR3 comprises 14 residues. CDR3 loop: CASRGQWMNYGYTF. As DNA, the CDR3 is TGTGCCAGCAGGGGACAGTGGATGAACTATGGCTACACCTTC.

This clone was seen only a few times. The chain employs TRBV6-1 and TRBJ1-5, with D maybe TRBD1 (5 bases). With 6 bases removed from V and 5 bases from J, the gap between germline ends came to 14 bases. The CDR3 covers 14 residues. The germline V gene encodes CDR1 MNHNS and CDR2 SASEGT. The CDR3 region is CASRPTGLHQPQHF. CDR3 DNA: TGTGCCAGCAGACCAACAGGCCTTCATCAGCCCCAGCATTTT.

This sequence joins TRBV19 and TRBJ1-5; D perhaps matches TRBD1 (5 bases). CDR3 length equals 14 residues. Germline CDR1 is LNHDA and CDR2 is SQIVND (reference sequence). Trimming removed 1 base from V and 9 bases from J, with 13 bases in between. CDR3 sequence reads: CASSIAGGKSPQHF. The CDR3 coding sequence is TGTGCCAGTAGTATAGCGGGGGGGAAATCGCCCCAGCATTTT.

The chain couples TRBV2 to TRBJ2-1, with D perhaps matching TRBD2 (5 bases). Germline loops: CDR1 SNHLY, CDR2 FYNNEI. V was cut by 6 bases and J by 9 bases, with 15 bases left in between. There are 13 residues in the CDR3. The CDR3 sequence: CASRRTGIGEQFF. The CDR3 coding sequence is TGTGCCAGCAGACGGACGGGGATAGGTGAGCAGTTCTTC.

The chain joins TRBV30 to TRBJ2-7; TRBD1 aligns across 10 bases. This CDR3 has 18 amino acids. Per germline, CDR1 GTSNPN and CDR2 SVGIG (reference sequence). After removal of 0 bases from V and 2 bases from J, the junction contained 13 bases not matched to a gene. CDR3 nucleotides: TGTGCCTGGAGTGTACGCCGACTGGGGGACAGGGGAGCCTACGAGCAGTACTTC. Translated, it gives CAWSVRRLGDRGAYEQYF.

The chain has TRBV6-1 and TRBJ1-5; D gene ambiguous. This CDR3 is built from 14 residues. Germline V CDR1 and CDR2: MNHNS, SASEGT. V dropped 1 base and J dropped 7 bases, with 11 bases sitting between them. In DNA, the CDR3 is TGTGCCAGCAGTGAAGTTGGACGGGGACAGCCCCAGCATTTT. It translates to CASSEVGRGQPQHF.

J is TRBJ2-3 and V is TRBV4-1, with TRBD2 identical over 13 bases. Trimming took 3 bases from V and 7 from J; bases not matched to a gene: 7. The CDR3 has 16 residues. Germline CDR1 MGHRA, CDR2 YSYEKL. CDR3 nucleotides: TGCGCCAGCAGCCATGAACTAGCGGGGGGGCCGAATACGCAGTATTTT. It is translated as CASSHELAGGPNTQYF.

The CDR3 DNA sequence: TGTGCCAGCAGCCTGGGCAGGGGGCCCTACGAGCAGTACTTC. It is translated as CASSLGRGPYEQYF. V is TRBV14 and J is TRBJ2-7; 8 bases agree with TRBD1. The CDR3 sequence is 14 residues long. The V segment lost 4 bases and the J segment 2 bases; nucleotides outside the gene matches: 4. The germline CDR1 and CDR2 sequences are SGHDN and FVKESK.

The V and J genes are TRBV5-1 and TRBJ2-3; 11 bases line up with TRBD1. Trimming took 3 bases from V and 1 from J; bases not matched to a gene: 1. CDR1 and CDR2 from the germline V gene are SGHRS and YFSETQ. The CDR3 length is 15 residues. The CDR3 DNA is TGCGCCAGCAGCTGGGGACAGGGGGGCACAGATACGCAGTATTTT. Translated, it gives CASSWGQGGTDTQYF.

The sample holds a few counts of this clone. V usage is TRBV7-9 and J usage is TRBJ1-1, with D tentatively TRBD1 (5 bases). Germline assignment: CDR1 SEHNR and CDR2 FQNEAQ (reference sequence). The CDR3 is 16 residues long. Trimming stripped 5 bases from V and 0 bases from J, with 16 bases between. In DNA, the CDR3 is TGTGCCAGCAGCCTGGTCGGAGACAGCCTGAACACTGAAGCTTTCTTT. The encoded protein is CASSLVGDSLNTEAFF.

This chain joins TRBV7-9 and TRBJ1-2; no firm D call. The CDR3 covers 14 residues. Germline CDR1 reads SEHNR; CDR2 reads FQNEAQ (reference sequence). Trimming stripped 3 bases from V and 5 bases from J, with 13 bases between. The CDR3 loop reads CASSFLDGMYGYTF. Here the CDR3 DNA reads TGTGCCAGCAGCTTTCTCGACGGGATGTATGGCTACACCTTC.

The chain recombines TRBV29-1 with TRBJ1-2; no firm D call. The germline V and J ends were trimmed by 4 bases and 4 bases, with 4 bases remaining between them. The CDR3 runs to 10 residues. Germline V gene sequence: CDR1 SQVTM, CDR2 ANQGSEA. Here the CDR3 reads CSVASYGYTF. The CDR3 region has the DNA TGCAGCGTTGCGAGCTATGGCTACACCTTC.

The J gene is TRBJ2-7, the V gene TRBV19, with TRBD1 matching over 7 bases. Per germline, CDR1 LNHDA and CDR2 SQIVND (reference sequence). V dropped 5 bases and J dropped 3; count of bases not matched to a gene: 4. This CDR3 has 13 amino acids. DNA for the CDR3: TGTGCCAGTAGTCGCCAGGGGGTCTACGAGCAGTACTTC. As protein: CASSRQGVYEQYF.

The CDR3 bases are TGTGCCAGCAGCCCGGACAGGGCGAACACTGAAGCTTTCTTT. It is translated as CASSPDRANTEAFF. V and J are TRBV5-4 and TRBJ1-1; 8 bases are shared with TRBD1. Germline trimming cut 4 bases from V and 1 base from J; bases unmatched to any gene: 3. CDR3 length: 14 residues. Germline assignment: CDR1 SGHNT and CDR2 YYREEE (reference sequence).

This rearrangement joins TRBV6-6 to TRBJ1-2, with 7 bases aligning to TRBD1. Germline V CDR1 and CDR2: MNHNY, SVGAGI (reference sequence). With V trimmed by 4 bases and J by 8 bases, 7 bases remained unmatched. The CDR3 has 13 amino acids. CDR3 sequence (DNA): TGTGCCAGCAGTTCACCAGGGGGAAAAGGCTACACCTTC. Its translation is CASSSPGGKGYTF.

Written as DNA, the CDR3 is TGTGCCAGCAGTTTTCTCGACAGATACTACAATGAGCAGTTCTTC. It specifies CASSFLDRYYNEQFF. The chain recombines TRBV28 with TRBJ2-1; possibly TRBD1 for D (5 bases). The CDR3 spans 15 residues. Germline assignment: CDR1 MDHEN and CDR2 SYDVKM. V was trimmed by 3 bases and J by 3 bases, leaving 12 bases between them.

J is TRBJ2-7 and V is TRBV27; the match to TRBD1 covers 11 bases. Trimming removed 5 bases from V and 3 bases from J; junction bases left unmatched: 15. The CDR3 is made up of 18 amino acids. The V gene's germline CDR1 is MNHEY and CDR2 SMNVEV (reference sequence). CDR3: CASSILPRGGTGGYEQYF. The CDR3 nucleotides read TGTGCCAGCAGTATCCTACCGCGAGGGGGGACAGGGGGCTACGAGCAGTACTTC.